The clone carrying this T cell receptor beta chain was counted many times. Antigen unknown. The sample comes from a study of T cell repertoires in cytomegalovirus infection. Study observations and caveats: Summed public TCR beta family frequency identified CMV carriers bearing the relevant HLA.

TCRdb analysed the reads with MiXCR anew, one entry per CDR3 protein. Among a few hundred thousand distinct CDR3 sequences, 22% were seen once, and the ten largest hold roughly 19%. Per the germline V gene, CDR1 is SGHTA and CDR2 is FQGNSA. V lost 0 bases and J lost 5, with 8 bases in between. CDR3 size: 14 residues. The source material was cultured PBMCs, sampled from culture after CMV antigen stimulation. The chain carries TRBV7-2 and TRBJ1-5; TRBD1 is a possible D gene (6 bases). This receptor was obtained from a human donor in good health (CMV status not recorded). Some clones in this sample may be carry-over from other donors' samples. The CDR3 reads CASSLAAGDQPQHF. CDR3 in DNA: TGTGCCAGCAGCTTAGCGGCAGGGGATCAGCCCCAGCATTTT.